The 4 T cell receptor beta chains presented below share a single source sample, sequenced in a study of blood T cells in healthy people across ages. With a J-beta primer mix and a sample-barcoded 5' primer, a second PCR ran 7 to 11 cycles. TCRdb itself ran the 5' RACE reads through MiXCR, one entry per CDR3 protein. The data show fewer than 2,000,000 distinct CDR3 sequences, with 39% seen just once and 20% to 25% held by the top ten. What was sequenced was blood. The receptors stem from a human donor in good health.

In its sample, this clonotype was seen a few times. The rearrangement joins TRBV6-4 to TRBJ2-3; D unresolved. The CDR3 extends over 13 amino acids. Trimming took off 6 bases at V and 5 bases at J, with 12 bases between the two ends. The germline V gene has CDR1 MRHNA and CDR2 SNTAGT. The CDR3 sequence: CASSADPRDTQYF. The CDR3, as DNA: TGTGCCAGCAGCGCCGACCCAAGAGATACGCAGTATTTT.

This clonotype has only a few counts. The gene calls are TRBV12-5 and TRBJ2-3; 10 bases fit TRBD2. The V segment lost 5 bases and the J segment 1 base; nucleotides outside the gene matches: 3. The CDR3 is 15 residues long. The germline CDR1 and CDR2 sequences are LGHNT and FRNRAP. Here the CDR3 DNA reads TGTGCTAGTGGTCCAACTAGCGGGGGCACAGATACGCAGTATTTT. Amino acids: CASGPTSGGTDTQYF.

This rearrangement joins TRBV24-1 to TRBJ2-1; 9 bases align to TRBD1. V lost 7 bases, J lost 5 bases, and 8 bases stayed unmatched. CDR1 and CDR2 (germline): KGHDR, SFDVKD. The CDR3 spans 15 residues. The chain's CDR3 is CATRRGGTGHNEQFF. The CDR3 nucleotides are TGTGCCACCAGAAGGGGAGGGACAGGGCACAATGAGCAGTTCTTC.

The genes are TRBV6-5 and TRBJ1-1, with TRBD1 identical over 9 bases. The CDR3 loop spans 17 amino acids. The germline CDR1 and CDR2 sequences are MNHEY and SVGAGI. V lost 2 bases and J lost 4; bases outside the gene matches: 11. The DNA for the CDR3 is TGTGCCAGCAGTTACGCTGTCTTGGACAGGGGTGGCACTGAAGCTTTCTTT. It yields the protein CASSYAVLDRGGTEAFF.